Judged by frequency, the clone carrying this T cell receptor beta chain is medium-sized (0.01 to 0.1%). Its antigen remains unknown. This sample stems from a study of CXCR3-negative and CXCR3-positive naive CD8 T cells. Study-level findings and limits: Both naive subsets, CXCR3-negative and CXCR3-positive, displayed similar TRBV-TRBJ usage, unlike memory cells.

Germline V CDR1 and CDR2: SGHRS, YFSETQ. The CDR3 totals 15 residues. Libraries of TRB cDNA were made by 5' RACE and carried UMIs. TCRdb reworked the 5' RACE reads into one entry per CDR3 protein, no DNA. The repertoire table contains tens of thousands of distinct CDR3 sequences. The CD45RO-CCR7+CD27+CD95- phenotype denoted naive CD8+ T cells. The chain employs TRBV5-1 and TRBJ2-1; the D gene TCRdb calls, TRBD2, cannot be checked with no DNA. This receptor was identified in a human donor in good health. Some clones in this sample may be carry-over from other donors' samples. Sequenced sample: naive CXCR3- CD8+ T cells from blood. This sample's subset: CD45RO-CCR7+CD27+CD95- naive CD8+ T cells lacking CXCR3 (TNR3-). The CDR3 sequence: CASSLTSGGDNEQFF.